This record looks at one TCR beta chain sequence and its context. Its matching antigen is unknown. The sample comes from a study of shared clonotypes between healthy human individuals. Study-level background: Plates per donor: three CD4 naive, three CD4 memory, two CD8 naive, one CD8 memory. Study-level findings and limits: Naive subsets, compared against memory subsets, generally had larger estimated richness values. Clonotype sharing across donors was expected to vary with sequencing depth.

CDR1 is LNHDA, CDR2 SQIVND, per germline (reference sequence). The length of the CDR3 is 17 residues. V lost 5 bases to trimming and J lost 7 bases; unmatched junction nucleotides: 17. Negatively enriched CD4+ T cells were divided by CD45RA into naive and memory. Produced via immunoSEQ multiplex PCR; TCRdb's table is partial and in-frame only. Of about 990,000 clones in the sample, approximately 80% are singletons; the top ten hold 0.61%. The chain is built from TRBV19 and TRBJ1-1, with 9 nucleotides matching TRBD1. What was sequenced was memory CD4+ T cells from PBMCs. The sample's subset: CD45RA-negative fraction. The sequence was collected from a young man in good health. Some clones in this sample may be carry-over from other donors' samples. In DNA form, the CDR3 reads TGTGCCAGTAGTTCGCGCGGACAGGGGAGGGATTCAGTTGAAGCTTTCTTT. It encodes CASSSRGQGRDSVEAFF.